This T cell receptor beta chain appears in the sequencing data of a study of shared clonotypes between healthy human individuals. Overall study findings and caveats: Shared across several donors were around 5% of the naive CD4 clonotypes. Lower generation probabilities were found for non-shared clonotypes than for those shared by all four donors.

Trimming took 4 bases from V and 5 from J; bases not matched to a gene: 9. CDR1 is SGHNT, CDR2 YYREEE, per germline (reference sequence). The length of the CDR3 is 15 residues. About this clone itself: Its antigen is unknown.

Clones were sequenced by immunoSEQ multiplex PCR, and TCRdb holds only the in-frame ones, with some missing. The sample has 800,000 to 1,200,000 clones; about 84% are singletons. The chain joins TRBV5-4 to TRBJ2-5; 9 nucleotides match TRBD1. Sequenced: memory CD4+ T cells from PBMCs. The subset was: CD45RA-negative fraction. This receptor was taken from a man aged 18 to 35 in good health. Some clones in this sample may be carry-over from other donors' samples. The CDR3: CASSTNRGLGETQYF. The CDR3 DNA sequence: TGTGCCAGCAGCACGAACAGGGGGCTGGGGGAGACCCAGTACTTC.